This T cell receptor (beta chain) was identified during a study of regulatory T cells in long-lasting Graves disease. General study findings and limits: TCR diversity was lower in persistent Graves' patients (versus newly diagnosed ones).

Germline loops: CDR1 GTSNPN, CDR2 SVGIG (reference sequence). This CDR3 contains 13 residues. Time point here: newly diagnosed GD, antithyroid drugs for less than 3 months. RNA isolated from PBMCs was used to make the TCR library. With iRepertoire HTBI primers and Arm-PCR of CDR3 regions, TCR beta libraries were built. TCRdb re-called the multiplex PCR reads through MiXCR, storing one row per CDR3 protein. The data show approximately 400,000 distinct CDR3 sequences, with just under 15% seen just once and about a sixth held by the top ten. The table lists this clonotype with a count of one. Its antigen remains unidentified. A read error is possible here, since a much larger clone lies one base away. The same specimen was also included in a second study, on T cells in Graves' hyperthyroidism and ophthalmopathy.

Sequenced here: peripheral blood mononuclear cells (PBMCs), sampled at new diagnosis, from a patient treated with antithyroid drugs. The clonotype originates from a woman in her thirties with Graves disease. The rearrangement uses TRBV30 and TRBJ1-2, with a weak D call TRBD1 (5 bases). The CDR3 reads CAWRVMRGTGYTF. DNA for the CDR3: TGTGCCTGGCGTGTAATGAGAGGGACGGGCTACACCTTC.